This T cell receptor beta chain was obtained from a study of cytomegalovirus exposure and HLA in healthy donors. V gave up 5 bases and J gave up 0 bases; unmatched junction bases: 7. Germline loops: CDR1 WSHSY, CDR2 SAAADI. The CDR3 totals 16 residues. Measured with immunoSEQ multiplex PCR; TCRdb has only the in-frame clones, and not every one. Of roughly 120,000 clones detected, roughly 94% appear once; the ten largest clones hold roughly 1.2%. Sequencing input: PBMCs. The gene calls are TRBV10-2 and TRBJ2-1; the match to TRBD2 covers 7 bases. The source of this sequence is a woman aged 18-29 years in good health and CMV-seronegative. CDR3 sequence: CASSRWGGSSYNEQFF. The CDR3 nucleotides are TGCGCCAGCAGTAGGTGGGGCGGGAGCTCCTACAATGAGCAGTTCTTC.